This T cell receptor beta chain was retrieved from a study of OX40 agonist ivuxolimab in advanced cancers. Turning to the study itself: Mean age around 60 years, range about 20 to 79; just over 80% male. General study results and limits: Certain nonresponding patients likewise had low normalized T-cell clonal expansion. Clonal expansion among partial responders at 0.1-3.0 mg/kg ranked near the lowest.

Data came from immunoSEQ multiplex PCR; TCRdb stores just in-frame clones and leaves some out. The sample consists of some 71,000 clones, 84% of them appearing once. The CDR3 totals 15 residues. The germline V gene has CDR1 SGHNT and CDR2 YENEEA. With V trimmed by 5 bases and J by 6 bases, 10 bases remained unmatched. On this clone: Antigen: not known.

This receptor was taken from an adult with an advanced solid tumor such as melanoma, head and neck, liver or kidney cancer. V usage is TRBV11-3 and J usage is TRBJ2-1; TRBD2 matches 7 bases. This specimen was CD4+ or CD8+ T cells sorted from blood, taken in a trial of the OX40 agonist ivuxolimab. CDR3 DNA sequence: TGTGCCAGCAGCCCGAGATTGGGGGGGGGCAATGAGCAGTTCTTC. Its protein product is CASSPRLGGGNEQFF.